This T cell receptor beta chain was retrieved from a study of shared clonotypes between healthy human individuals. General study findings and limits: It was only blood that was sampled, and tissue repertoires likely differ.

On this clone itself: Its target is not known.

V was shortened by 4 bases and J by 4 bases, with 17 bases between the two germline ends. This CDR3 spans 15 amino acids. Germline V gene data show CDR1 as SGHDT and CDR2 as YYEEEE. Template for every sorted-subset replicate PCR totaled 200 to 250 ng DNA, roughly 30,000 T cell genomes. Sequencing was performed with immunoSEQ multiplex PCR; in TCRdb, only in-frame clones are kept and a portion is missing. The data show about 750,000 clones, about 92% seen once. CD45RO-negative, CCR7-positively selected cells formed the naive CD8 fraction, excluding terminally differentiated effector memory CD45RA+ cells. Recent acute infections and vaccinations were absent in the healthy HIV-negative adult donors.

Sequenced input: naive CD8+ T cells sorted from blood. This sequence originates from a man in his thirties or forties in good health. V is TRBV5-6 and J is TRBJ1-2; D unclear. The CDR3 nucleotides are TGTGCCAGCAGCCCCAGTGGACTTTCTGTCTATGGCTACACCTTC. Its translation: CASSPSGLSVYGYTF. Drawing the rest from reference TRBV5-6 and TRBJ1-2, the complete variable domain is DAGVTQSPTHLIKTRGQQVTLRCSPKSGHDTVSWYQQALGQGPQFIFQYYEEEERQRGNFPDRFSGHQFPNYSSELNVNALLLGDSALYLCASSPSGLSVYGYTFGSGTRLTVV.